These T cell receptor beta chains were read from a single sample in a study of regulatory T cells in long-lasting Graves disease. TCRdb re-derived calls from the multiplex PCR reads in MiXCR, one entry per CDR3 protein. The sample holds 200,000 to 250,000 distinct CDR3 sequences; roughly 20% are singletons and the top ten take roughly 10%. These data also formed part of another study, on T cells in Graves' hyperthyroidism and ophthalmopathy.

The sample here was peripheral blood mononuclear cells (PBMCs), taken at new diagnosis, from a patient treated with antithyroid drugs. These receptor sequences come from a woman aged 25-40 years with Graves disease. Each CDR3 is given with its conserved first and last residue. D genes are given only for firm matches. The size field is filled for only some rows; it gives once, few, many or a size class.

v_gene	len	j_gene	d_gene	abundance	CDR3aa	CDR3nt
TRBV7-2	14	TRBJ2-5	.	many	CASSFSGPQETQYF	TGTGCCAGCAGCTTCAGCGGACCACAAGAGACCCAGTACTTC
TRBV28	13	TRBJ1-2	TRBD1	many	CASSLRGGNGYTF	TGTGCCAGCAGTTTACGAGGGGGCAATGGCTACACCTTC
TRBV29-1	14	TRBJ1-2	.	.	CSVVDPGITYGYTF	TGCAGCGTTGTGGATCCGGGGATTACCTATGGCTACACCTTC
TRBV11-2	17	TRBJ1-2	.	many	CASSLGVTLDGVYGYTF	TGTGCCAGCAGCCTCGGGGTGACCTTGGACGGTGTCTATGGCTACACCTTC
TRBV11-2	13	TRBJ2-7	.	once	CASSLSQGYEQYF	TGTGCCAGCAGCTTATCTCAGGGCTACGAGCAGTACTTC
TRBV30	14	TRBJ2-1	.	.	CAWSGLQAPSEQFF	TGTGCCTGGAGTGGTTTGCAGGCTCCAAGCGAGCAGTTCTTC
TRBV27	14	TRBJ2-2	.	many	CASTVNGGTGELFF	TGTGCCAGCACCGTCAACGGCGGCACCGGGGAGCTGTTTTTT
TRBV5-1	13	TRBJ2-5	TRBD1	many	CASRRTGEETQYF	TGCGCCAGCAGAAGGACAGGGGAAGAGACCCAGTACTTC
TRBV24-1	14	TRBJ2-1	.	many	CATSDGTDYNEQFF	TGTGCCACCAGTGACGGGACGGACTACAATGAGCAGTTCTTC
TRBV12-5	14	TRBJ1-4	.	once	CASGFERYGEKLCF	TGTGCTAGTGGTTTTGAGAGATATGGTGAAAAGCTGTGTTTT
TRBV29-1	16	TRBJ2-1	TRBD1	many	CSVEIEGTGIYNEQFF	TGCAGCGTTGAAATAGAGGGGACAGGGATCTACAATGAGCAGTTCTTC
TRBV2	15	TRBJ2-1	.	many	CASSRLPSSYNEQFF	TGTGCCAGCAGTCGATTACCCAGCTCCTACAATGAGCAGTTCTTC
TRBV2	16	TRBJ1-2	.	.	CASRRTAAHVNYGYTF	TGTGCCAGCAGACGGACAGCTGCACACGTTAACTATGGCTACACCTTC
TRBV3-1	14	TRBJ1-5	.	many	CASSQDAGTQPQHF	TGTGCCAGCAGCCAAGATGCAGGGACTCAGCCCCAGCATTTT
TRBV6-2/TRBV6-3	14	TRBJ2-3	.	many	CASRPLYVADTQYF	TGTGCCAGCAGGCCCCTATACGTCGCAGATACGCAGTATTTT